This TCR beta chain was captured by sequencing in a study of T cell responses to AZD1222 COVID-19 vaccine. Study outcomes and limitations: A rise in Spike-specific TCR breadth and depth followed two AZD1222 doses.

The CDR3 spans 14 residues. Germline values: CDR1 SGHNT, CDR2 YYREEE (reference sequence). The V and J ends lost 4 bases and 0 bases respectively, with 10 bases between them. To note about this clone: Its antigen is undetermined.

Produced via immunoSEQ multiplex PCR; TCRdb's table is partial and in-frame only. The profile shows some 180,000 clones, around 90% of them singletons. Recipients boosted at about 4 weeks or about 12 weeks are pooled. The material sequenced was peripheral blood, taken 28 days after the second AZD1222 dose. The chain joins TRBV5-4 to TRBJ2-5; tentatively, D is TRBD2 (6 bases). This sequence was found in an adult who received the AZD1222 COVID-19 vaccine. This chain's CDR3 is CASSPAGYQETQYF. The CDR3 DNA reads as TGTGCCAGCAGCCCGGCGGGATACCAAGAGACCCAGTACTTC.